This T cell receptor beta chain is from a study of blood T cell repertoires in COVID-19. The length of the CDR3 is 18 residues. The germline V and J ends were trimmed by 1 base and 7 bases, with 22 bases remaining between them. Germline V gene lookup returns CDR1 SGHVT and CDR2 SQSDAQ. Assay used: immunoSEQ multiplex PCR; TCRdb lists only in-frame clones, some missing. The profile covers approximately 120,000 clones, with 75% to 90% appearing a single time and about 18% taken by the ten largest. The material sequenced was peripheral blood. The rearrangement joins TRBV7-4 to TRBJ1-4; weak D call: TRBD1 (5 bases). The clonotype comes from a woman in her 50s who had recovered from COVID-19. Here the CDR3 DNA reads TGTGCCAGCAGCTTAGTTGGGGCCAAGCCCCACTCTACTGAAAAACTGTTTTTT. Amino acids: CASSLVGAKPHSTEKLFF.